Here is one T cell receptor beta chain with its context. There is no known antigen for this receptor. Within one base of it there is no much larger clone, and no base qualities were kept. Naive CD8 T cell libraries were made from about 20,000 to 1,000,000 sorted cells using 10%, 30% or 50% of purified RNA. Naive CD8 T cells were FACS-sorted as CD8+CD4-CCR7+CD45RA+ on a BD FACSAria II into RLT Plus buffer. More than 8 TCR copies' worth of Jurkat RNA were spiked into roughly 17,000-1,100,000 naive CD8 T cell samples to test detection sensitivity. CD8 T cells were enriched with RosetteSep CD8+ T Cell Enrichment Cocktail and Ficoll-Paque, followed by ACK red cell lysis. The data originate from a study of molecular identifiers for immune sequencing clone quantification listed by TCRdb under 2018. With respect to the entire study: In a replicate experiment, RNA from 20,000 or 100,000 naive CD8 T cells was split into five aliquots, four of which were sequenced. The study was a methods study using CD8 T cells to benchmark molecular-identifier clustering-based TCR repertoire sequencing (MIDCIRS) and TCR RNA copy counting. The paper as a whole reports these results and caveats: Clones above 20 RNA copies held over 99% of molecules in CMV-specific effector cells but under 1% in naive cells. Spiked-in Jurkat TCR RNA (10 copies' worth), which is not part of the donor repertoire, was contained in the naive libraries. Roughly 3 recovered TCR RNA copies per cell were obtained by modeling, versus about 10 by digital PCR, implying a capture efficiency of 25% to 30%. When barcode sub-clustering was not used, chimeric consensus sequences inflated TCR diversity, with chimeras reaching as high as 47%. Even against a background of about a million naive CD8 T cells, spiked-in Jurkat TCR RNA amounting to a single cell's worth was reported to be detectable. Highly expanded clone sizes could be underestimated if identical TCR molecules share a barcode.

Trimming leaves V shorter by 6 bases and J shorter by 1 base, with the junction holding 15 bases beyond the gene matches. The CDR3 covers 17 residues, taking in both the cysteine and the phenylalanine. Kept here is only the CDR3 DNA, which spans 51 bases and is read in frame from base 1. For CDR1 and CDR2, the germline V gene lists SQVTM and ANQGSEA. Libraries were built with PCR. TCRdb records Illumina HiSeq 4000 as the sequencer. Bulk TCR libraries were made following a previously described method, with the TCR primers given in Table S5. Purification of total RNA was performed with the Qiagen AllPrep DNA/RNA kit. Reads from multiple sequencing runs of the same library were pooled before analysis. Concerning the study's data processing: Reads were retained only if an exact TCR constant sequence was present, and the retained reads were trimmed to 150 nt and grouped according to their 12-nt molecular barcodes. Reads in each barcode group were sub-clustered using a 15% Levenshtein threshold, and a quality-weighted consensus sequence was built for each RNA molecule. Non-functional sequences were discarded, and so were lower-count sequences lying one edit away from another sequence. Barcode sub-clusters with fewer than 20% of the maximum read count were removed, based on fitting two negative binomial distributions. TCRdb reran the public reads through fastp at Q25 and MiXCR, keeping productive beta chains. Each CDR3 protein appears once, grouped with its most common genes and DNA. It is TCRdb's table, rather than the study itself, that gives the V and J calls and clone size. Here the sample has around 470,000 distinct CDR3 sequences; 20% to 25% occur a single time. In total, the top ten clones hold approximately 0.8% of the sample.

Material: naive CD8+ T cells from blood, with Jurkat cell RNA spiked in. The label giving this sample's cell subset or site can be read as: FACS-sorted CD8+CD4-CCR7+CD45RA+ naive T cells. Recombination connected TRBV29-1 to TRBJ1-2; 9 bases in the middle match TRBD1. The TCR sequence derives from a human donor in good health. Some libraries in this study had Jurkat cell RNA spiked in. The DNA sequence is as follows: TGCAGCGTCTTTAAACCGGGACAGGGTTCAAGTAACTATGGCTACACCTTC. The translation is CSVFKPGQGSSNYGYTF.